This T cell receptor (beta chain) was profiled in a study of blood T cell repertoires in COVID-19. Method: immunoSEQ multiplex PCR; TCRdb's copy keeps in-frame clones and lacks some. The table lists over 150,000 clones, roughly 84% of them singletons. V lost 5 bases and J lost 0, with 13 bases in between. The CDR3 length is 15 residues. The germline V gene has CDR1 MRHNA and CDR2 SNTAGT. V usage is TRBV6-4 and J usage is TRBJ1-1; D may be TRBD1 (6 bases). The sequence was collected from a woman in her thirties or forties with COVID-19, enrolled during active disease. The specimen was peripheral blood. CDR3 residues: CASSLGHGMNTEAFF. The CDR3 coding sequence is TGTGCCAGCAGTTTGGGACACGGGATGAACACTGAAGCTTTCTTT.